The T cell receptor (beta chain) described here comes from a study of response to subunit inactivated influenza vaccine. Looked up from germline, CDR1 is MGHRA and CDR2 is YSYEKL. The CDR3 is made up of 15 amino acids. Trimming shortened V by 1 base and J by 5 bases, and 9 bases separated the two germline ends. In this sample, this clonotype turned up a few times. MiXCR was run by TCRdb on the RT-PCR reads, yielding one entry per CDR3 protein. The table shows hundreds of thousands of distinct CDR3 sequences, with 21% occurring only once. The clonotype originates from a man between 50 and 70 years old who received an inactivated influenza vaccine. The chain links TRBV4-1 to TRBJ1-6; TRBD1 might be the D (5 bases). Here the sequenced sample was PBMCs from blood, taken less than 22 months after vaccination. CDR3 protein: CASSQAGLNNSPLHF. DNA for the CDR3: TGCGCCAGCAGCCAAGCGGGACTGAATAATTCACCCCTCCACTTT.